The rows below give T cell receptor beta chains drawn from one sample of a study of T-cell reconstitution after alpha-beta-depleted transplantation in children. TCRdb redid the calling of the PCR reads with MiXCR, one entry per CDR3 protein. The sample includes around 600,000 distinct CDR3 sequences, about 11% seen only once; the top ten take approximately 4.1%. This material consisted of PBMCs from the stem cell graft donor, taken from the stem cell graft. Receptors were obtained from a human donor who donated a stem cell graft to a child with acute myeloid leukemia. Each CDR3 is given with its conserved first and last residue. A D gene is named only where the DNA matches it firmly. Size is omitted from some rows. Given values are once, few, many or a class for expanded clones.

v_gene	j_gene	abundance	d_gene	CDR3nt	CDR3aa
TRBV30	TRBJ2-1	-	-	TGTGCCTGGGGTTGGGACGATGAGCAGTTCTTC	CAWGWDDEQFF
TRBV29-1	TRBJ2-5	few	TRBD1	TGCAGCGTAGGGGGCGCATTAGAGGAGACCCAGTACTTC	CSVGGALEETQYF
TRBV9	TRBJ1-5	-	-	TGTGCCAGCAGCTCCGGGACCGATCAGCCCCAGTTACATTTT	CASSSGTDQPQLHF
TRBV10-3	TRBJ2-7	-	TRBD2	TGTGCCATCAGTGAGCTGGGGACTAGCGGTTCCTACGAGCAGTACTTC	CAISELGTSGSYEQYF
TRBV2	TRBJ2-2	-	-	TGTGCCAGCACTCTCCTGACTGGAAGCACCGGGGAGCTGTTTTTT	CASTLLTGSTGELFF
TRBV4-2	TRBJ2-2	-	-	TGTGCCAGCAGCCCCTCGGGGCTTCTCCGGGAGCTGTTTTTT	CASSPSGLLRELFF
TRBV29-1	TRBJ2-2	many	TRBD1	TGCAGCGTTGAGAGACAGGGCGACACCGGGGAGCTGTTTTTT	CSVERQGDTGELFF
TRBV7-9	TRBJ2-7	few	-	TGTGCCAGCAGCAACGAGGGGCTTCCAATCTCCTACGAGCAGTACTTC	CASSNEGLPISYEQYF
TRBV6-2/TRBV6-3	TRBJ1-2	few	TRBD1	TGTGCCAGCAGTGATTCGGGACAGCACTATGGCTACACCTTC	CASSDSGQHYGYTF
TRBV24-1	TRBJ2-3	many	-	TGTGCCACCAGTGACCGTTCACAGGGATGGGGCACAGATACGCAGTATTTT	CATSDRSQGWGTDTQYF
TRBV7-2	TRBJ2-5	-	-	TGTGCCAGCAGTTCCGTCTCCCTCCAAGAGACCCAGTACTTC	CASSSVSLQETQYF
TRBV28	TRBJ2-4	-	-	TGTGCCAGCAGTTTAAACCGGGGGTTTCAGTACTTC	CASSLNRGFQYF
TRBV12-3/TRBV12-4	TRBJ1-1	many	-	TGTGCCAGCAGTTTTGGGGCGAACACTGAAGCTTTCTTT	CASSFGANTEAFF
TRBV6-1	TRBJ2-3	few	TRBD1	TGTGCCAGCACCTTAAGGGACAGGGGAGGGGATACGCAGTATTTT	CASTLRDRGGDTQYF
TRBV3-1	TRBJ2-1	-	TRBD2	TGTGCCAGCAGCCTTACGGGACTAGCGGGAGCGGGTGAGCAGTTCTTC	CASSLTGLAGAGEQFF
TRBV12-3/TRBV12-4	TRBJ1-5	-	TRBD1	TGTGCCAGCAGTTTTTCCGCGGGACAGGGGGAAAATCAGCCCCAGCATTTT	CASSFSAGQGENQPQHF
TRBV28	TRBJ2-1	many	-	TGTGCCAGCAAAGGATCGGACAGTTACAATGAGCAGTTCTTC	CASKGSDSYNEQFF
TRBV27	TRBJ2-3	-	-	TGTGCCAGCAGTCCACGAATGGGTGTTTCTTCAGATACGCAGTATTTT	CASSPRMGVSSDTQYF
TRBV20-1	TRBJ1-1	-	TRBD1	TGCAGTGATAGGGGCCACGGGACAGTCACCACTGAAGCTTTCTTT	CSDRGHGTVTTEAFF
TRBV5-1	TRBJ2-2	many	-	TGCGCCAGCAGCCTGCCACCGGGACCCACGAACACCGGGGAGCTGTTTTTT	CASSLPPGPTNTGELFF